The T cell receptor beta chain under discussion was sequenced for a study of T cell responses to AZD1222 COVID-19 vaccine. Whole-study results and caveats: Unmutated regions of variants are reportedly targeted by nearly half of spike-specific TCRs. The donor cohort was predominantly white British with a female majority, and clonal diversity may have been underestimated. Among those given AZD1222, only six were seropositive at baseline.

A remark on this clone: Antigen: not known.

Trimming stripped 5 bases from V and 1 base from J, with 15 bases between. The CDR3 spans 16 residues. Germline CDR1 reads LNHDA; CDR2 reads SQIVND (reference sequence). Assay: immunoSEQ multiplex PCR; the TCRdb copy retains only in-frame clones and omits some. The sample holds approximately 120,000 clones, about 89% seen once. This TCR was recovered from an adult in good health. This chain links TRBV19 with TRBJ1-5; D possibly corresponds to TRBD1 (6 bases). The specimen comprised peripheral blood, sampled on day 0 of MenACWY control vaccination. The CDR3 region has the DNA TGTGCCAGTAGTCCAAGACAGGAGTGGAGCAATCAGCCCCAGCATTTT. As protein: CASSPRQEWSNQPQHF.